This T cell receptor (beta chain) was recorded in a study of OX40 agonist ivuxolimab in advanced cancers. Study-level information: Head and neck, renal cell, melanoma or hepatocellular carcinoma were the cancers that dose-escalation patients had. Regarding the study as a whole: The CD4+ and CD8+ T cells in the blood had expanded clonally by week 6 at 0.1 to 3.0 mg/kg.

A single count supports this clone. Its antigen is as yet unknown. Per the germline V gene, CDR1 is SEHNR and CDR2 is FQNEAQ (reference sequence). After removal of 5 bases from V and 3 bases from J, the junction contained 13 bases not matched to a gene. This CDR3 is 17 amino acids long. Repertoires were generated with immunoSEQ multiplex PCR, while TCRdb's copy carries only in-frame clones and drops some. The sample contains approximately 97,000 clones, 86% of which appear only once. This clonotype was sampled from an adult with an advanced solid tumor such as melanoma, head and neck, liver or kidney cancer. This specimen consisted of CD4+ or CD8+ T cells sorted from blood, obtained in a trial of the OX40 agonist ivuxolimab. The rearrangement joins TRBV7-9 to TRBJ2-7; 10 nucleotides align to TRBD1. The CDR3 DNA reads TGTGCCAGCAGCCCCAAGCTGGGGACAGGGGCGATCTACGAGCAGTACTTC. As protein: CASSPKLGTGAIYEQYF.